The 31 T cell receptor beta chains given below trace back to one sample, sequenced in a study of blood T cell repertoires in COVID-19. Sequencing was performed with immunoSEQ multiplex PCR; in TCRdb, only in-frame clones are kept and a portion is missing. Here the sample spans some 140,000 clones, 75% to 90% being singletons. Sequencing was carried out using peripheral blood. The receptors come from a human donor in a cohort sampled during active COVID-19.

The chain carries TRBV10-3 and TRBJ1-1, with D perhaps matching TRBD1 (5 bases). Trimming took 0 bases from V and 1 from J, leaving 15 bases between them. This CDR3 comprises 17 residues. Germline V gene data show CDR1 as ENHRY and CDR2 as SYGVKD. The CDR3 DNA follows: TGTGCCATCAGTGAGTCGAAGGGTAGACAGCAGAACACTGAAGCTTTCTTT. Its translation is CAISESKGRQQNTEAFF.

The chain combines TRBV19 with TRBJ1-6; maybe TRBD1 (5 bases). Trimming left V 7 bases short and J 8 bases short, with 18 bases between. CDR1 and CDR2 (germline): LNHDA, SQIVND (reference sequence). The CDR3 length is 15 residues. CDR3 sequence: CASTQVGGGDSPLHF. CDR3 DNA sequence: TGTGCCAGTACCCAAGTTGGGGGGGGAGATTCACCCCTCCACTTT.

This clone was seen many times. The V gene is TRBV7-9, the J gene TRBJ2-1; D perhaps matches TRBD1 (5 bases). The CDR3 extends over 17 amino acids. CDR1 is SEHNR, CDR2 FQNEAQ, per germline (reference sequence). Trimming took 1 base from V and 0 from J, leaving 13 bases between them. The CDR3 sequence: CASSLGGGGLSYNEQFF. DNA for the CDR3: TGTGCCAGCAGCTTAGGGGGCGGCGGTCTCTCCTACAATGAGCAGTTCTTC.

The chain employs TRBV30 and TRBJ1-2; maybe TRBD1 (5 bases). The CDR3 length is 10 residues. The germline V gene has CDR1 GTSNPN and CDR2 SVGIG (reference sequence). V lost 3 bases, J lost 9 bases, and 8 bases lay in between. CDR3 region: CAWRQGSYTF. As DNA, the CDR3 is TGTGCCTGGAGGCAGGGTAGCTACACCTTC.

This clone appeared a single time. The CDR3 spells CASSQGGHEQFF. The CDR3 DNA is TGTGCCAGCAGCCAAGGGGGGCATGAGCAGTTCTTC. V usage is TRBV3-1 (or the pseudogene TRBV3-2) and J usage is TRBJ2-1; a possible D gene is TRBD1 (6 bases). The CDR3 contains 12 residues. Germline CDR1 and CDR2: LGHDT and YNNKEL (reference sequence). With 1 base removed from V and 8 bases from J, the gap between germline ends came to 6 bases.

The CDR3 DNA reads TGTGCCAGCAGCAGACAGGGGAACCCTGGAAACACCATATATTTT. This encodes CASSRQGNPGNTIYF. The chain links TRBV7-6 to TRBJ1-3; 8 bases fit TRBD1. This CDR3 comprises 15 residues. CDR1 and CDR2 from the germline V gene are SGHVS and FNYEAQ. J was trimmed by 2 bases and V by 5 bases; bases with no gene match: 5.

This clone was picked up one time. The chain employs TRBV30 and TRBJ2-6; D not certain. The V end was cut by 8 bases, the J end by 0 bases, with 8 bases between. Germline V gives CDR1 GTSNPN, CDR2 SVGIG (reference sequence). This CDR3 contains 13 residues. CDR3 coding DNA: TGTGCCCGCGCAAGCTCTGGGGCCAACGTCCTGACTTTC. This encodes CARASSGANVLTF.

This sequence joins TRBV9 and TRBJ2-1; TRBD2 matches at 10 bases. The germline V gene has CDR1 SGDLS and CDR2 YYNGEE. CDR3 length equals 14 residues. Trimming took 3 bases from V and 10 from J; bases not matched to a gene: 7. CDR3 amino acids: CASSGRASGSEQFF. In nucleotides, the CDR3 is TGTGCCAGCAGCGGTCGGGCTAGCGGGAGCGAGCAGTTCTTC.

The J gene is TRBJ1-1, the V gene TRBV10-3, with D possibly matching TRBD1 (5 bases). Germline CDR1 is ENHRY and CDR2 is SYGVKD. The ends were cut back, 0 bases at V and 1 base at J, with 12 bases in the middle. The CDR3 length is 16 residues. CDR3 residues: CAISESKNTGNTEAFF. DNA of the CDR3: TGTGCCATCAGTGAGTCGAAAAATACAGGGAACACTGAAGCTTTCTTT.

The gene calls are TRBV9 and TRBJ1-1; no firm D call. V lost 4 bases and J lost 4, with 14 bases in between. The CDR3 is 14 amino acids. Germline CDR1 and CDR2: SGDLS and YYNGEE. In nucleotides, the CDR3 is TGTGCCAGCAGCCCTGGGTTCCGGGTCACTGAAGCTTTCTTT. Protein product: CASSPGFRVTEAFF.

This clone was observed a single time. This chain links TRBV25-1 with TRBJ1-1; D unclear. CDR1 MGHDK and CDR2 SYGVNS come from the germline V gene. The CDR3 has 16 amino acids. The V end was cut by 2 bases, the J end by 1 base, with 14 bases between. CDR3 residues: CASSELDLDWNTEAFF. The CDR3 DNA follows: TGTGCCAGCAGTGAACTGGACTTAGACTGGAACACTGAAGCTTTCTTT.

V is TRBV6-5 and J is TRBJ2-7, with a tentative D call TRBD2 (5 bases). V was cut by 5 bases and J by 6 bases, with 14 bases left in between. Germline V gives CDR1 MNHEY, CDR2 SVGAGI. CDR3 size: 13 residues. DNA of the CDR3: TGTGCCAGCAGTCCGAGGAGGTTTTCCGAGCAGTACGTC. Its translation: CASSPRRFSEQYV.

V usage is TRBV6-5 and J usage is TRBJ1-1; D remains ambiguous. V lost 8 bases and J lost 3, with 13 bases in between. Germline V gene sequence: CDR1 MNHEY, CDR2 SVGAGI. The CDR3 is 13 residues long. In DNA, the CDR3 is TGTGCCAGCTCCCCGGATCTAGACACTGAAGCTTTCTTT. Translating it yields CASSPDLDTEAFF.

The rearrangement uses TRBV5-4 and TRBJ1-1; D possibly corresponds to TRBD1 (6 bases). Germline assignment: CDR1 SGHNT and CDR2 YYREEE (reference sequence). There are 15 residues in the CDR3. The V end was cut by 0 bases, the J end by 3 bases, with 12 bases between. CDR3 sequence (DNA): TGTGCCAGCAGCTTGGAAAGGGGGGGGGACACTGAAGCTTTCTTT. It specifies CASSLERGGDTEAFF.

This chain links TRBV21-1 with TRBJ2-7; the table's D call, TRBD1, was not checked against the DNA. TRBV21-1 is classified as a pseudogene. This CDR3 spans 14 amino acids. In DNA form, the CDR3 reads TGTGCCAGCAGCCTTAGGGGGAGTCGTGGCGAGCAGTACGTC. Residues: CASSLRGSRGEQYV.

CDR3 DNA sequence: TGTGCCAGCAGCCAGCTCCCCGGGACTCCCGTATACTTC. It is translated as CASSQLPGTPVYF. The chain employs TRBV14 and TRBJ2-5; perhaps TRBD2 as D (6 bases). Trimming took 3 bases from V and 14 from J, leaving 19 bases between them. CDR1 SGHDN and CDR2 FVKESK come from the germline V gene. There are 13 residues in the CDR3.

CDR3 protein: CSVGGTGDQPQHF. Written as DNA, the CDR3 is TGCAGCGTTGGGGGGACGGGGGATCAGCCCCAGCATTTT. The V call is TRBV29-1, the J call TRBJ1-5; a possible D gene is TRBD1 (5 bases). The CDR3 is 13 amino acids. Germline assignment: CDR1 SQVTM and CDR2 ANQGSEA. Trimming stripped 4 bases from V and 5 bases from J, with 12 bases between. The variable domain in full, completed from reference TRBV29-1 and TRBJ1-5, reads SAVISQKPSRDICQRGTSLTIQCQVDSQVTMMFWYRQQPGQSLTLIATANQGSEATYESGFVIDKFPISRPNLTFSTLTVSNMSPEDSSIYLCSVGGTGDQPQHFGDGTRLSIL.

The V and J genes are TRBV18 and TRBJ2-3, with 13 bases aligning to TRBD2. After removal of 3 bases from V and 2 bases from J, the junction contained 5 bases not matched to a gene. The CDR3 loop spans 17 amino acids. CDR1 KGHSH and CDR2 LQKENI come from the germline V gene. CDR3 in DNA: TGTGCCAGCTCACCCTTGGGACTAGCGGGGCCCACAGATACGCAGTATTTT. It encodes CASSPLGLAGPTDTQYF.

In its sample, this clone was seen a few times. This rearrangement joins TRBV7-2 to TRBJ2-3; TRBD1 matches 8 bases. This CDR3 has 15 amino acids. Germline V CDR1 and CDR2: SGHTA, FQGNSA. V gave up 7 bases and J gave up 3 bases; unmatched junction bases: 9. CDR3 region: CASTPDRGRTDTQYF. The CDR3 bases are TGTGCCAGCACCCCTGACAGGGGAAGGACAGATACGCAGTATTTT.

This rearrangement joins TRBV5-5 to TRBJ2-7; 12 bases fit TRBD1. Germline values: CDR1 SGHKS, CDR2 YYEKEE (reference sequence). The V and J ends lost 1 base and 6 bases, in that order; junction bases with no gene match: 11. CDR3 length equals 17 residues. CDR3 amino acids: CASSLTPGQGAGSEQYF. The CDR3 bases are TGTGCCAGCAGCTTGACTCCGGGACAGGGGGCTGGTAGCGAGCAGTACTTC.

The rearrangement joins TRBV6-2 or TRBV6-3 to TRBJ1-5, with D tentatively TRBD1 (6 bases). Looked up from germline, CDR1 is MNHEY and CDR2 is SVGEGT. This CDR3 is built from 15 residues. Trimming took 5 bases from V and 6 from J, leaving 17 bases between them. The CDR3 DNA follows: TGTGCCAGCAGTCATACTTCGTCAGGGGCTCAGCCCCAGCATTTT. This encodes CASSHTSSGAQPQHF.

The chain employs TRBV6-2 or TRBV6-3 and TRBJ2-1, with 10 nucleotides matching TRBD1. Germline lookup yields CDR1 MNHEY and CDR2 SVGEGT. V gave up 2 bases and J gave up 6 bases; unmatched junction bases: 16. The CDR3 loop spans 19 amino acids. The DNA of the CDR3 is TGTGCCAGCAGTTACCCGCCCCCGGGACAGGGGTCTCTCCGCAATGAGCAGTTCTTC. It is translated as CASSYPPPGQGSLRNEQFF.

This clone was counted once. The chain carries TRBV30 and TRBJ2-4; TRBD1 is a possible D gene (6 bases). Germline lookup yields CDR1 GTSNPN and CDR2 SVGIG (reference sequence). With 5 bases removed from V and 15 bases from J, the gap between germline ends came to 17 bases. The CDR3 spans 11 residues. In nucleotides, the CDR3 is TGTGCCTGGTCTACAGGGACGGCCTGGTACTTC. Its protein is CAWSTGTAWYF.

This chain uses TRBV9 with TRBJ2-3; a possible D gene is TRBD2 (6 bases). Germline V gene sequence: CDR1 SGDLS, CDR2 YYNGEE. The CDR3 covers 14 residues. V dropped 0 bases and J dropped 12 bases, with 17 bases sitting between them. CDR3 loop: CASSVVGGGGDQYF. The CDR3 DNA reads TGTGCCAGCAGCGTAGTGGGAGGAGGCGGGGACCAGTATTTT. The variable domain in full, with the rest retrieved from reference TRBV9 and TRBJ2-3, is DSGVTQTPKHLITATGQRVTLRCSPRSGDLSVYWYQQSLDQGLQFLIQYYNGEERAKGNILERFSAQQFPDLHSELNLSSLELGDSALYFCASSVVGGGGDQYFGPGTRLTVL.

The chain recombines TRBV15 with TRBJ2-2, with D perhaps TRBD2 (5 bases). Germline V gives CDR1 LNHNV, CDR2 YYDKDF (reference sequence). This CDR3 region has 15 residues. V lost 5 bases and J 5 bases, leaving 15 bases between the germline ends. The CDR3 reads CATSPTSVGTGELFF. CDR3 bases: TGTGCCACCAGCCCAACTAGTGTGGGTACCGGGGAGCTGTTTTTT.

V and J are TRBV5-4 and TRBJ2-7; TRBD2 agrees at 12 bases. The CDR3 runs to 17 residues. Germline V CDR1 and CDR2: SGHNT, YYREEE (reference sequence). V gave up 2 bases and J gave up 5 bases; unmatched junction bases: 11. Here the CDR3 reads CASSFSSGRARIDEQYV. DNA for the CDR3: TGTGCCAGCAGCTTTTCTAGCGGGAGGGCTAGAATAGACGAGCAGTACGTC.

This rearrangement joins TRBV9 to TRBJ2-3; 7 bases are shared with TRBD1. CDR1 is SGDLS and CDR2 is YYNGEE in the germline V gene. J was trimmed by 0 bases and V by 5 bases; bases with no gene match: 6. The CDR3 has 15 amino acids. The CDR3 loop reads CASSAGTVSTDTQYF. The CDR3 region has the DNA TGTGCCAGCAGTGCCGGGACAGTAAGCACAGATACGCAGTATTTT.

The chain couples TRBV28 to TRBJ1-2; 9 bases match TRBD1. The CDR3 loop spans 13 amino acids. From germline, CDR1 is MDHEN and CDR2 SYDVKM. After removal of 10 bases from V and 4 bases from J, the junction contained 7 bases not matched to a gene. The CDR3, as DNA: TGTGCCACCAGAAAACAGGGGGCCTATGGCTACACCTTC. It codes for CATRKQGAYGYTF.

This clone was detected ten times or more. This sequence joins TRBV28 and TRBJ1-2, with D uncertain. CDR3 size: 14 residues. Germline loops: CDR1 MDHEN, CDR2 SYDVKM. V was pared by 2 bases and J by 0 bases, with 7 bases between. The CDR3 reads CASSLRDPNYGYTF. The CDR3 coding sequence is TGTGCCAGCAGTTTAAGAGATCCTAACTATGGCTACACCTTC.

This sequence joins TRBV2 and TRBJ1-1; TRBD1 matches at 7 bases. The CDR3 runs 11 residues. The trim removed 5 bases at V and 8 bases at J, leaving 2 bases unmatched. Germline V gene data show CDR1 as SNHLY and CDR2 as FYNNEI. The CDR3 region is CASSTTGEAFF. Here the CDR3 DNA reads TGTGCCAGCAGTACGACAGGGGAAGCTTTCTTT.

The chain joins TRBV19 to TRBJ2-7, with 9 bases matching TRBD1. V dropped 5 bases and J dropped 0; count of bases not matched to a gene: 8. This CDR3 region has 16 residues. Germline-derived CDR1 and CDR2 are LNHDA and SQIVND (reference sequence). The CDR3 DNA reads TGTGCCAGTAGTCGGACAGGGGTCTCCCTCTCCTACGAGCAGTACTTC. Its protein product is CASSRTGVSLSYEQYF. Full variable domain (rest looked up from reference TRBV19 and TRBJ2-7): DGGITQSPKYLFRKEGQNVTLSCEQNLNHDAMYWYRQDPGQGLRLIYYSQIVNDFQKGDIAEGYSVSREKKESFPLTVTSAQKNPTAFYLCASSRTGVSLSYEQYFGPGTRLTVT.